This T cell receptor (beta chain) was recovered during a study of blood T cells in healthy people across ages. CDR3 size: 15 residues. Germline V gene data show CDR1 as SQVTM and CDR2 as ANQGSEA. V lost 3 bases and J lost 3, with 15 bases in between. The study, taken as a whole, reports: Possibly confounding the expanded clonotype changes was the fact that donor CMV status was unknown.

A second PCR, run for about 6 to 11 cycles, used a sample-barcoded 5' primer plus a J-beta primer mix. Each CDR3 protein gets one entry after TCRdb re-called the 5' RACE reads with MiXCR. The sample records about 800,000 distinct CDR3 sequences, 20% to 25% being singletons. This clonotype was observed a handful of times. Its specificity is not known. These same data were also listed under a study on T cells of mothers and their children. From that second work: For each mother, over 8 million TCR beta CDR3 reads were obtained, and for each child, about 3 million. Slightly, though not significantly, more overlap was seen in related than in unrelated mother-child pairs.

The J gene is TRBJ2-1, the V gene TRBV29-1, with a weak D call TRBD2 (5 bases). The TCR sequence derives from a boy aged 5-17 years in good health. The sequenced sample consisted of blood. This CDR3 reads CSVDPGNAYYNEQFF. In DNA, the CDR3 is TGCAGCGTTGACCCGGGAAACGCCTACTACAATGAGCAGTTCTTC.